A single sample gave rise to the 10 T cell receptor beta chains below, sequenced in a study of CD8 T cells in ankylosing spondylitis. Study-wide points: Blood from ankylosing spondylitis patients appeared to carry a characteristic roughly 8-variant TCR beta motif.

These receptors have no identified antigens. TCRdb reanalysed the 5' RACE reads using MiXCR and keeps one entry per CDR3 protein. Of 700,000 to 850,000 distinct CDR3 sequences detected, about 12% appear once; the ten largest clones hold about 0.49%. The sample comprised blood, either unsorted or a sorted T cell fraction (not recorded which). Receptors were obtained from a male donor with ankylosing spondylitis.

The chain has TRBV7-9 and TRBJ1-3, with 7 bases fitting TRBD1. Germline V CDR1 and CDR2: SEHNR, FQNEAQ (reference sequence). The CDR3 runs 13 residues. Losses at the gene ends were 6 bases for V and 6 bases for J; bases not matched to a gene: 5. The DNA of the CDR3 is TGTGCCAGCAGAAGTGACAGGGTAAACACCATATATTTT. Its protein product is CASRSDRVNTIYF.

This clonotype occurred a few times. The rearrangement links TRBV7-3 to TRBJ2-2, with D perhaps given as TRBD1 or TRBD2 (5 bases each). CDR3 length equals 14 residues. Germline assignment: CDR1 SGHTA and CDR2 FQGTGA. V was cut by 10 bases and J by 2 bases, with 14 bases left in between. Written as DNA, the CDR3 is TGTGCCACCCAAAGGGGAGCCAACACCGGGGAGCTGTTTTTT. Protein: CATQRGANTGELFF.

There are a few counts of this clonotype. The rearrangement links TRBV20-1 to TRBJ2-7, with D possibly being TRBD1 or TRBD2 (5 bases each). Germline V gene lookup returns CDR1 DFQATT and CDR2 SNEGSKA (reference sequence). The CDR3 runs 14 residues. Trimming stripped 6 bases from V and 7 bases from J, with 22 bases between. CDR3 in DNA: TGCAGTGCACACAGGCAGCGGCGTGTAGGGGAGCAGTACTTC. Its protein is CSAHRQRRVGEQYF.

This sequence joins TRBV5-1 and TRBJ2-5; no clear D. The germline V and J ends were trimmed by 0 bases and 1 base, with 7 bases remaining between them. Germline values: CDR1 SGHRS, CDR2 YFSETQ. The CDR3 sequence is 14 residues long. This CDR3 is CASSLAQVQETQYF. The CDR3 nucleotides read TGCGCCAGCAGCTTGGCGCAGGTCCAAGAGACCCAGTACTTC.

J is TRBJ2-3 and V is TRBV10-3; 7 nucleotides agree with TRBD1. The germline CDR1 and CDR2 sequences are ENHRY and SYGVKD. This CDR3 contains 16 residues. V dropped 4 bases and J dropped 1; count of bases not matched to a gene: 8. CDR3 residues: CAISGTGQGGTDTQYF. The CDR3 DNA is TGTGCCATCAGTGGTACAGGCCAGGGGGGCACAGATACGCAGTATTTT.

The chain joins TRBV9 to TRBJ1-1; 7 positions agree with TRBD1. CDR1 and CDR2 from the germline V gene are SGDLS and YYNGEE. The CDR3 runs to 14 residues. The V and J ends lost 3 bases and 6 bases, in that order; junction bases with no gene match: 8. CDR3 in DNA: TGTGCCAGCAGCGCCGAATTACAGGGGCCTGAAGCTTTCTTT. Translation gives CASSAELQGPEAFF.

In this sample, this clonotype turned up many times. J is TRBJ2-7 and V is TRBV10-3; either TRBD1 or TRBD2 may fit D (5 bases each). V was shortened by 10 bases and J by 5 bases, with 18 bases between the two germline ends. Germline V gives CDR1 ENHRY, CDR2 SYGVKD. The CDR3 has 13 amino acids. The DNA for the CDR3 is TGTGCCACCCAAGGGGCAGAGAGGGACGAGCAGTACTTC. This sequence encodes CATQGAERDEQYF.

The rearrangement joins TRBV20-1 to TRBJ2-1, with TRBD1 identical over 8 bases. V lost 0 bases and J lost 12; bases outside the gene matches: 13. Germline V gene lookup returns CDR1 DFQATT and CDR2 SNEGSKA (reference sequence). The CDR3 spans 15 residues. DNA for the CDR3: TGCAGTGCTAGAGATATGGGGTCAGGGGGCGCGTGGCAGTTCTTC. Protein product: CSARDMGSGGAWQFF.

This clonotype came up a few times. This chain connects TRBV6-1 to TRBJ2-5; TRBD2 agrees at 10 bases. Germline values: CDR1 MNHNS, CDR2 SASEGT. The CDR3 is made up of 15 amino acids. V was clipped by 5 bases and J by 4 bases; unmatched bases: 7. The DNA of the CDR3 is TGTGCCAGCAGTCCCATAGCGGGAGGTTTAGAGACCCAGTACTTC. It codes for CASSPIAGGLETQYF.

This clonotype came up a few times. CDR3 in amino acids: CATRGRYDGYTF. CDR3 nucleotides: TGTGCCACCAGGGGAAGGTATGATGGCTACACCTTC. The chain employs TRBV15 and TRBJ1-2, with D unresolved. Germline V gives CDR1 LNHNV, CDR2 YYDKDF (reference sequence). V was trimmed by 6 bases and J by 6 bases, leaving 11 bases between them. The CDR3 extends over 12 amino acids.